This TCR beta chain emerged from a study of regulatory T cells in long-lasting Graves disease. Time point specified: persistent/refractory GD, antithyroid drugs over 5 years with positive TRAb. PBMCs were the source of the RNA used for TCR sequencing. A word on this clonotype: Since a much larger clone is just one base distant, this may be a read error.

This CDR3 has 14 amino acids. Looked up from germline, CDR1 is SQVTM and CDR2 is ANQGSEA. In building TCR beta libraries, iRepertoire HTBI primers were used together with Arm-PCR of CDR3 regions. Each CDR3 protein is one row after TCRdb ran MiXCR on the multiplex PCR reads. The table lists fewer than 400,000 distinct CDR3 sequences, less than 20% of them singletons, with around 30% in the top ten. The sequence derives from a female donor with Graves disease. The sequencing here drew on peripheral blood mononuclear cells (PBMCs), taken when the disease was refractory, from a patient treated with antithyroid drugs. The genes are TRBV29-1 and TRBJ2-7, with TRBD1 identical over 9 bases. CDR3 DNA sequence: TGCAGCGCTGAAGCTGGGACAGGGCCCTACGAGCAGTACTTC. Residues: CSAEAGTGPYEQYF.